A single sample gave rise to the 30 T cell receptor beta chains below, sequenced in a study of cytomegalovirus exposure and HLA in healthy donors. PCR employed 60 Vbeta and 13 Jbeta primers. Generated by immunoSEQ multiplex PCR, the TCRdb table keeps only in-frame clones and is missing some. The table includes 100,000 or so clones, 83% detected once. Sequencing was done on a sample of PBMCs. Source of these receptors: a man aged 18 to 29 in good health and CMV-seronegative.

In nucleotides, the CDR3 is TGTGCCAGCAGTCCCGGACAGGTTGGTGAAGCTTTCTTT. It specifies CASSPGQVGEAFF. The rearrangement joins TRBV28 to TRBJ1-1, with 7 bases identical to TRBD1. The V segment lost 5 bases and the J segment 7 bases; nucleotides outside the gene matches: 7. The germline V gene has CDR1 MDHEN and CDR2 SYDVKM. CDR3 length: 13 amino acids. The entire variable domain, with the rest obtained from reference TRBV28 and TRBJ1-1, is as follows: DVKVTQSSRYLVKRTGEKVFLECVQDMDHENMFWYRQDPGLGLRLIYFSYDVKMKEKGDIPEGYSVSREKKERFSLILESASTNQTSMYLCASSPGQVGEAFFGQGTRLTVV.

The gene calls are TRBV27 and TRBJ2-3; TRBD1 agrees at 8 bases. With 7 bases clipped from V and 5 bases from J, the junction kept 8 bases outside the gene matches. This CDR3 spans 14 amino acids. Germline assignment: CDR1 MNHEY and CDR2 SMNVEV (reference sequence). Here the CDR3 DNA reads TGTGCCAGCACGCCCCAGGGGGCCTTAGATACGCAGTATTTT. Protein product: CASTPQGALDTQYF.

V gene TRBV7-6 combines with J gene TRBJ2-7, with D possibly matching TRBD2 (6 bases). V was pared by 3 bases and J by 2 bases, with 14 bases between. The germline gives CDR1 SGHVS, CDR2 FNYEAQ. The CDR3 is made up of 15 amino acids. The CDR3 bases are TGTGCCAGCAGCTTGGTATCTAGCGTAGCCTACGAGCAGTACTTC. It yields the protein CASSLVSSVAYEQYF.

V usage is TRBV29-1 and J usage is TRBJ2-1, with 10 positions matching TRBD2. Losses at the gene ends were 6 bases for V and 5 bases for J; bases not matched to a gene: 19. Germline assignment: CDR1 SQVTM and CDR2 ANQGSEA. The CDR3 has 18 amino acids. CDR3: CSVAGPGLAGVENNEQFF. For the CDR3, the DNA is TGCAGCGTGGCCGGTCCGGGGCTAGCGGGAGTAGAGAACAATGAGCAGTTCTTC.

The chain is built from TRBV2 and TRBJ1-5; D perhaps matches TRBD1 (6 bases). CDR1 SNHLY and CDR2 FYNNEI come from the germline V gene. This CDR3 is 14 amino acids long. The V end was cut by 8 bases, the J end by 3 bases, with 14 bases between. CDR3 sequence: CASSRGGDNQPQHF. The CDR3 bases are TGTGCCAGCTCAAGGGGGGGAGACAATCAGCCCCAGCATTTT.

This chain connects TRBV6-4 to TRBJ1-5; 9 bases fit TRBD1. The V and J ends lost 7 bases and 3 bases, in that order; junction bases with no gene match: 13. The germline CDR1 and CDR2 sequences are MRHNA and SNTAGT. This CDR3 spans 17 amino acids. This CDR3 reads CASNQPGTGKLNQPQHF. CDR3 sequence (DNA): TGTGCCAGCAATCAACCCGGGACAGGGAAACTCAATCAGCCCCAGCATTTT.

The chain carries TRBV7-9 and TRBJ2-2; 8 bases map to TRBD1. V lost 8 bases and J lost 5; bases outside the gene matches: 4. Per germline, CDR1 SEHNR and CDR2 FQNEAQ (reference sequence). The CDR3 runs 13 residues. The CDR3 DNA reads TGTGCCAGCTCTACAGGGGGGACCGGGGAGCTGTTTTTT. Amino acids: CASSTGGTGELFF.

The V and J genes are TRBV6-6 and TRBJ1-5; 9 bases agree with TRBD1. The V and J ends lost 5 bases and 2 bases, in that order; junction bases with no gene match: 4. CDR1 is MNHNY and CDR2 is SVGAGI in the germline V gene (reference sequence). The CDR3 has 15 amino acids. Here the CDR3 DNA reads TGTGCCAGCAGTAGGGGACAGGGCGGCAATCAGCCCCAGCATTTT. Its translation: CASSRGQGGNQPQHF.

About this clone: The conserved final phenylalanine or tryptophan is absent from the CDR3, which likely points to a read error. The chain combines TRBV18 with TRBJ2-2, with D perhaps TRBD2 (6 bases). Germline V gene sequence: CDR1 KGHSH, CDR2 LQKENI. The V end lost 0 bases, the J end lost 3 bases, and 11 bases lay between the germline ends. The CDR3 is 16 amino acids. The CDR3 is CASSPPGGGDTGELFS. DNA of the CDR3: TGTGCCAGCTCACCACCGGGGGGAGGCGACACCGGGGAGCTGTTTTCT.

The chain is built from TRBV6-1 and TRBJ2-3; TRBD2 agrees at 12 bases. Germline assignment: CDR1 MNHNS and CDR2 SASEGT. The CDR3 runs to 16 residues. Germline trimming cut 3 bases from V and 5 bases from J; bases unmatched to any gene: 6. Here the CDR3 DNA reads TGTGCCAGCAGTGACGGACTAGCGGGAAGCGGAGATACGCAGTATTTT. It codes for CASSDGLAGSGDTQYF.

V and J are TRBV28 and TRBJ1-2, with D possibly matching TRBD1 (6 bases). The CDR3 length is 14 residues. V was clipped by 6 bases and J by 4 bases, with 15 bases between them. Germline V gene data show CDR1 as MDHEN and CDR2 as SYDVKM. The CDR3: CASSPGQLSYGYTF. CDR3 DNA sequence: TGTGCCAGCAGCCCCGGACAGTTGTCCTATGGCTACACCTTC.

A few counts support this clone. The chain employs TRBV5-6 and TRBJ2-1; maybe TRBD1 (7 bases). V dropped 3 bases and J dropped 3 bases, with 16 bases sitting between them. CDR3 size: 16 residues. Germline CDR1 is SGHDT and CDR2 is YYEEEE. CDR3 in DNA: TGTGCCAGCAGCTCGCTACAGGGGACTTACTACAATGAGCAGTTCTTC. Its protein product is CASSSLQGTYYNEQFF.

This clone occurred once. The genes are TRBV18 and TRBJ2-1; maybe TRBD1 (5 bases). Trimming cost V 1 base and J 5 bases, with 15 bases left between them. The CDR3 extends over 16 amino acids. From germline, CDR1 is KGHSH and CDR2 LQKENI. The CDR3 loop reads CASSPRSQIRDNEQFF. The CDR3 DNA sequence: TGTGCCAGCTCACCACGGAGTCAAATCAGGGACAATGAGCAGTTCTTC.

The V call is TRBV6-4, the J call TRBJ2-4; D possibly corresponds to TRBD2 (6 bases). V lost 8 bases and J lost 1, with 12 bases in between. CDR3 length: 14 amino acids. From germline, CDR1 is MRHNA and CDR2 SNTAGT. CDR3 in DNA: TGTGCCAGCGCGGGGTTAGGGGCCAAAAACATTCAGTACTTC. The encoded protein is CASAGLGAKNIQYF.

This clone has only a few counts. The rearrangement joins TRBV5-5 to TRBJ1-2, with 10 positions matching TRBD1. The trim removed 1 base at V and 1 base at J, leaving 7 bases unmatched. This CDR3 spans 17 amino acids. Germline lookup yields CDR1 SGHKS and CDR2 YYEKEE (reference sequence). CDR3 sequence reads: CASSLSGTGAINYGYTF. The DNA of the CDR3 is TGTGCCAGCAGCTTGTCTGGGACAGGGGCGATTAACTATGGCTACACCTTC.

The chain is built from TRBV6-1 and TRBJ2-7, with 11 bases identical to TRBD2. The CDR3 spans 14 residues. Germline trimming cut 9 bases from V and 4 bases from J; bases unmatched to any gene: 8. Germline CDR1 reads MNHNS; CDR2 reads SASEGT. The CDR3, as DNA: TGTGCCAGTCCTGTAGCGGGAGGGCCATACGAGCAGTACTTC. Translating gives CASPVAGGPYEQYF.

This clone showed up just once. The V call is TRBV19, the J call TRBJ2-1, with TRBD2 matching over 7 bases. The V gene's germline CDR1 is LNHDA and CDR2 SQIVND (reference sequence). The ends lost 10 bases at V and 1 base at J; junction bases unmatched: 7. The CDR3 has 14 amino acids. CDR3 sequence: CATNRGRSYNEQFF. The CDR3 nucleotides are TGTGCCACCAACCGCGGGAGATCCTACAATGAGCAGTTCTTC.

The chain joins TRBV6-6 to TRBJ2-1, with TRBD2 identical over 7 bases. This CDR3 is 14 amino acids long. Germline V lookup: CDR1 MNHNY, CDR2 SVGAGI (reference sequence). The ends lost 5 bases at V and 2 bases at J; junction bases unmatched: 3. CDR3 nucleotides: TGTGCCAGCAGTGTAGCGGGCACCTACAATGAGCAGTTCTTC. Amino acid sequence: CASSVAGTYNEQFF.

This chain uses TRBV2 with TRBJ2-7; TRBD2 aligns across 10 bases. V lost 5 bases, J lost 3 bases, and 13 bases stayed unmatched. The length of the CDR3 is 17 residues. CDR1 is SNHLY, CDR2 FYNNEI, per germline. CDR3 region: CASSRRIGLAGVYEQYF. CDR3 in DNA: TGTGCCAGCAGTCGTCGGATAGGGCTAGCGGGAGTCTACGAGCAGTACTTC.

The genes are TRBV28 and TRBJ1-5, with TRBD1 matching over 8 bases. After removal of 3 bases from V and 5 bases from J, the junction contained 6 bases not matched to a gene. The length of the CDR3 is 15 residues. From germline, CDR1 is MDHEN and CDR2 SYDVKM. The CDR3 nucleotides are TGTGCCAGCAGTTTCGGACAGGGAGTTTATCAGCCCCAGCATTTT. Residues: CASSFGQGVYQPQHF.

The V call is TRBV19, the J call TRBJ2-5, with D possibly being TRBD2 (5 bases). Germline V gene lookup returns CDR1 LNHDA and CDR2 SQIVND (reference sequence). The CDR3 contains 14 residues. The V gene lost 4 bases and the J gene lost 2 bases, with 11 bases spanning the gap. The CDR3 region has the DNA TGTGCCAGTAGTAAAGGAGCGGTGCAAGAGACCCAGTACTTC. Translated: CASSKGAVQETQYF. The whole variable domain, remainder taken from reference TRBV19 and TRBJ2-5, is DGGITQSPKYLFRKEGQNVTLSCEQNLNHDAMYWYRQDPGQGLRLIYYSQIVNDFQKGDIAEGYSVSREKKESFPLTVTSAQKNPTAFYLCASSKGAVQETQYFGPGTRLLVL.

CDR3 nucleotides: TGCAGCGTTGGGCTAGCGGGAGTAGGGAGAGCCGGGGAGCTGTTTTTT. The encoded protein is CSVGLAGVGRAGELFF. The chain joins TRBV29-1 to TRBJ2-2, with 10 bases aligning to TRBD2. J gave up 6 bases and V 4 bases, and 11 bases lay outside the gene matches. The CDR3 is 16 amino acids. Looked up from germline, CDR1 is SQVTM and CDR2 is ANQGSEA.

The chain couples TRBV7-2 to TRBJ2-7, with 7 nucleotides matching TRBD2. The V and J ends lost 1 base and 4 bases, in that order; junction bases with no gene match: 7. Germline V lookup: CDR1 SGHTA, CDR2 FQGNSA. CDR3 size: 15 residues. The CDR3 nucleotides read TGTGCCAGCAGCTTAGATCCGCGGGAGATTTACGAGCAGTACTTC. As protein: CASSLDPREIYEQYF.

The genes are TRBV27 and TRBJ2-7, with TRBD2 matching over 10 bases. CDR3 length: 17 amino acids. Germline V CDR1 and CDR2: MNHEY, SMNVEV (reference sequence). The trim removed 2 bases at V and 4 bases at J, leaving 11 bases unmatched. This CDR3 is CASSLGTSGNQPYEQYF. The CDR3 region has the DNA TGTGCCAGCAGTTTAGGAACTAGCGGGAATCAACCGTACGAGCAGTACTTC.

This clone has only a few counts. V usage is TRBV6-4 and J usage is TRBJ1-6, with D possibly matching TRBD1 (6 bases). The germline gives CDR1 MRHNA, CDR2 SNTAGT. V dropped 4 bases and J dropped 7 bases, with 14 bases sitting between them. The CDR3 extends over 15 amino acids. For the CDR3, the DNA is TGTGCCAGCAGTGCCACGGAGGGGGGGAATTCACCCCTCCACTTT. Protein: CASSATEGGNSPLHF.

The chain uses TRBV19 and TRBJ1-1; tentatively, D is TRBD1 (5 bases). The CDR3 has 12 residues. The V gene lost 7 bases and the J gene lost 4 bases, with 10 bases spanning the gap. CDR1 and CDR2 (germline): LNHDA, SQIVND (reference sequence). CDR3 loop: CASTSRVTEAFF. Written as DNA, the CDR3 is TGTGCCAGTACCTCCAGGGTCACTGAAGCTTTCTTT.

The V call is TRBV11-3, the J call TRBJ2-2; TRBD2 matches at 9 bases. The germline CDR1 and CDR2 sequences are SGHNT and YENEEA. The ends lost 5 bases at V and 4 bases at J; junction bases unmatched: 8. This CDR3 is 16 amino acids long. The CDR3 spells CASSTPQTSGTGELFF. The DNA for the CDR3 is TGTGCCAGCAGCACCCCCCAGACTAGCGGCACCGGGGAGCTGTTTTTT.

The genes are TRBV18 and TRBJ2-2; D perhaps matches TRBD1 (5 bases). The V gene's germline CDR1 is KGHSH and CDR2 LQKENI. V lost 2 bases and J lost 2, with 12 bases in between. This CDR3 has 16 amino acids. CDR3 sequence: CASSPREGANTGELFF. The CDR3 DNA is TGTGCCAGCTCACCAAGAGAAGGGGCAAACACCGGGGAGCTGTTTTTT.

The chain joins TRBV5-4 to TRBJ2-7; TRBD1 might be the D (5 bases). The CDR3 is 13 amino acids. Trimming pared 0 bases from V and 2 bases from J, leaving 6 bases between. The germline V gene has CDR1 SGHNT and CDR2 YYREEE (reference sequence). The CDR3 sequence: CASSLEGAYEQYF. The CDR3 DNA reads TGTGCCAGCAGCTTGGAAGGGGCCTACGAGCAGTACTTC.

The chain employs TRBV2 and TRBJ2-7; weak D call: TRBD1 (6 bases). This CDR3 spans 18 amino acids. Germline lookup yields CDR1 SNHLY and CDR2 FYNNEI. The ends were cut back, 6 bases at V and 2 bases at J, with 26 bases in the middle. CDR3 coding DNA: TGTGCCAGCAGCGGATGGCGGCAGGGGCTCTTAGTCACCTACGAGCAGTACTTC. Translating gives CASSGWRQGLLVTYEQYF.